This entry describes one TCR beta chain. The source of the sample is a study of T cell responses to AZD1222 COVID-19 vaccine. Sequencing used immunoSEQ multiplex PCR; TCRdb keeps in-frame clones, though not all of them. In the table there are 86,000 or so clones, 75% to 95% of which are singletons. This CDR3 comprises 13 residues. Germline CDR1 and CDR2: SGHTA and FQGNSA. V dropped 5 bases and J dropped 3 bases, with 11 bases sitting between them. The TCR originated in an adult in good health. This chain links TRBV7-2 with TRBJ2-7; D might be TRBD2 (5 bases). Sequencing used peripheral blood, obtained on day 0 of MenACWY control vaccination. The CDR3 nucleotides read TGTGCCAGCAGCAATCTACGGGGCTACGAGCAGTACTTC. Translated, it gives CASSNLRGYEQYF.